Shown below are 29 T cell receptor beta chains from a single sample sequenced in a study of blood T cells in healthy people across ages. It was with a sample-barcoded 5' primer and a J-beta primer mix that a second PCR of roughly 7 to 12 cycles was run. TCRdb ran MiXCR on the 5' RACE reads and lists one entry per CDR3 protein. The sample lists around 870,000 distinct CDR3 sequences, more than 25% seen once, with roughly 17% in the top ten. Sequencing was carried out using blood. Every receptor here comes from a woman older than 75 in good health.

The chain is built from TRBV4-1 and TRBJ2-3, with D uncertain. The length of the CDR3 is 15 residues. Germline assignment: CDR1 MGHRA and CDR2 YSYEKL. V was clipped by 4 bases and J by 3 bases, with 14 bases between them. CDR3 sequence: CASSPGPRQTDTQYF. In DNA form, the CDR3 reads TGCGCCAGCAGCCCCGGGCCCCGGCAGACAGATACGCAGTATTTT.

This chain connects TRBV6-2 or TRBV6-3 to TRBJ1-6; D is ambiguous. CDR1 and CDR2 (germline): MNHEY, SVGEGT. With 6 bases removed from V and 8 bases from J, the gap between germline ends came to 8 bases. CDR3 length equals 12 residues. CDR3 in DNA: TGTGCCAGCAGGTTCGGGGATTCACCCCTCCACTTT. It yields the protein CASRFGDSPLHF.

This chain uses TRBV25-1 with TRBJ2-2, with 8 bases aligning to TRBD1. There are 17 residues in the CDR3. V trimming: 2 bases; J trimming: 7 bases; junction bases outside the gene matches: 12. Germline V gene data show CDR1 as MGHDK and CDR2 as SYGVNS. The CDR3 nucleotides are TGTGCCAGCAGTGAAGCCCCGACAGGGGTTGGAAGCGGGGAGCTGTTTTTT. This gives the protein CASSEAPTGVGSGELFF.

In the case of this clonotype: A much more abundant neighbour one base away suggests this may be a read error. The chain joins TRBV5-1 to TRBJ1-2; D possibly corresponds to TRBD1 (5 bases). CDR1 and CDR2 (germline): SGHRS, YFSETQ. V lost 7 bases and J lost 4, with 20 bases in between. CDR3 size: 15 residues. CDR3 in DNA: TGCGCCAGCGGCCAGTCGGACATACGAGGCTATGGCTACACCTTC. Protein sequence: CASGQSDIRGYGYTF. The entire variable domain, with the rest obtained from reference TRBV5-1 and TRBJ1-2, is as follows: KAGVTQTPRYLIKTRGQQVTLSCSPISGHRSVSWYQQTPGQGLQFLFEYFSETQRNKGNFPGRFSGRQFSNSRSEMNVSTLELGDSALYLCASGQSDIRGYGYTFGSGTRLTVV.

This clonotype has a count of ten or more. The V call is TRBV2, the J call TRBJ2-3; TRBD2 aligns across 9 bases. CDR3 length: 15 amino acids. Germline CDR1 is SNHLY and CDR2 is FYNNEI. V dropped 4 bases and J dropped 2; count of bases not matched to a gene: 4. The CDR3 loop is CASSGLAAPTDTQYF. Written as DNA, the CDR3 is TGTGCCAGCAGTGGACTAGCGGCCCCCACAGATACGCAGTATTTT.

The V gene is TRBV27, the J gene TRBJ1-1; D is ambiguous. V was pared by 6 bases and J by 2 bases, with 13 bases between. CDR1 is MNHEY, CDR2 SMNVEV, per germline (reference sequence). The CDR3 totals 14 residues. CDR3 DNA: TGTGCCAGCAGCGAAATCGGCCTTAACACTGAAGCTTTCTTT. Translation gives CASSEIGLNTEAFF.

This clonotype was counted many times. This chain connects TRBV15 to TRBJ2-3; D may match TRBD1 or TRBD2 (6 bases each). V was trimmed by 7 bases and J by 6 bases, leaving 17 bases between them. CDR1 and CDR2 from the germline V gene are LNHNV and YYDKDF (reference sequence). The CDR3 runs 14 residues. The CDR3, as DNA: TGTGCCACCAAGAGAGGGGGACTTGGCGATACGCAGTATTTT. This sequence encodes CATKRGGLGDTQYF.

This clonotype was recorded many times. The chain couples TRBV3-1 to TRBJ2-1; 8 nucleotides agree with TRBD2. The CDR3 consists of 15 residues. Per germline, CDR1 LGHDT and CDR2 YNNKEL (reference sequence). With 3 bases clipped from V and 3 bases from J, the junction kept 4 bases outside the gene matches. The CDR3, as DNA: TGTGCCAGCAGCCACTCAGGGACTAGCTACAATGAGCAGTTCTTC. Translating gives CASSHSGTSYNEQFF.

This clonotype was observed many times. The CDR3 DNA reads TGTGCCAGCAGCTCCGGACGATTCACCTACGGCTACACCTTC. As protein: CASSSGRFTYGYTF. The chain couples TRBV7-9 to TRBJ1-2; D is unresolved. This CDR3 has 14 amino acids. V was shortened by 4 bases and J by 8 bases, with 17 bases between the two germline ends. Germline CDR1 and CDR2: SEHNR and FQNEAQ (reference sequence).

This clonotype was recorded many times. The V and J genes are TRBV21-1 and TRBJ2-7. TRBV21-1 is termed a pseudogene. The CDR3 is made up of 14 amino acids. CDR3 in amino acids: CASSSRADGYEQYF. In DNA, the CDR3 is TGTGCCAGCAGCTCTCGCGCAGACGGCTACGAGCAGTACTTC.

This chain joins TRBV25-1 and TRBJ2-1; 8 bases align to TRBD2. Germline CDR1 and CDR2: MGHDK and SYGVNS. The CDR3 has 14 residues. V trimming: 0 bases; J trimming: 15 bases; junction bases outside the gene matches: 10. CDR3 sequence (DNA): TGTGCCAGCAGTGAATACACGGGGGGGTCGGTCCGGTTCTTC. Residues: CASSEYTGGSVRFF.

This clonotype has a handful of counts. This chain uses TRBV5-1 with TRBJ1-1; TRBD1 is a possible D gene (5 bases). The ends were cut back, 1 base at V and 1 base at J, with 11 bases in the middle. The CDR3 covers 15 residues. Germline V gene data show CDR1 as SGHRS and CDR2 as YFSETQ. The CDR3 region has the DNA TGCGCCAGCAGCTTGATCGGGGGGTCGAACACTGAAGCTTTCTTT. This gives the protein CASSLIGGSNTEAFF. Variable domain in full (rest from reference TRBV5-1 and TRBJ1-1): KAGVTQTPRYLIKTRGQQVTLSCSPISGHRSVSWYQQTPGQGLQFLFEYFSETQRNKGNFPGRFSGRQFSNSRSEMNVSTLELGDSALYLCASSLIGGSNTEAFFGQGTRLTVV.

This clonotype appeared many times. V gene TRBV5-1 combines with J gene TRBJ2-1; D not resolved. The V end lost 3 bases, the J end lost 8 bases, and 15 bases lay between the germline ends. This CDR3 is built from 14 residues. CDR1 is SGHRS and CDR2 is YFSETQ in the germline V gene. Written as DNA, the CDR3 is TGCGCCAGCAGCTCCACCCTCCCGGTTGATGAGCAGTTCTTC. Protein sequence: CASSSTLPVDEQFF.

This clonotype has a count of ten or more. This rearrangement joins TRBV20-1 to TRBJ2-7; D remains unclear. Germline CDR1 and CDR2: DFQATT and SNEGSKA (reference sequence). This CDR3 spans 13 amino acids. The V and J ends lost 1 base and 0 bases respectively, with 7 bases between them. Here the CDR3 reads CSARARNSYEQYF. The CDR3 DNA is TGCAGTGCTAGAGCACGGAACTCCTACGAGCAGTACTTC.

This clonotype was seen many times. The chain combines TRBV7-2 with TRBJ2-3; a weak D match, TRBD1 (5 bases). V lost 5 bases and J lost 6, with 9 bases in between. This CDR3 spans 12 amino acids. The germline V gene encodes CDR1 SGHTA and CDR2 FQGNSA. In DNA form, the CDR3 reads TGTGCCAGCAGCATTCACAGGGATACGCAGTATTTT. This sequence encodes CASSIHRDTQYF.

This clonotype has a handful of counts. The chain combines TRBV2 with TRBJ1-5; D ambiguous. V shed 6 bases and J shed 3 bases, with 15 bases lying between them. This CDR3 has 15 residues. Per the germline V gene, CDR1 is SNHLY and CDR2 is FYNNEI. CDR3: CASSYFGVSNQPQHF. The CDR3 DNA follows: TGTGCCAGCAGCTACTTTGGGGTATCCAATCAGCCCCAGCATTTT. Combining the CDR3 with reference TRBV2 and TRBJ1-5 gives the whole variable domain EPEVTQTPSHQVTQMGQEVILRCVPISNHLYFYWYRQILGQKVEFLVSFYNNEISEKSEIFDDQFSVERPDGSNFTLKIRSTKLEDSAMYFCASSYFGVSNQPQHFGDGTRLSIL.

There are many counts of this clonotype. The genes are TRBV7-2 and TRBJ2-7; D may match TRBD1 or TRBD2 (5 bases each). Germline values: CDR1 SGHTA, CDR2 FQGNSA. CDR3 size: 15 residues. V lost 0 bases, J lost 2 bases, and 11 bases lay in between. The CDR3 nucleotides are TGTGCCAGCAGCTTAGCCCGGGACCCTCCCTACGAGCAGTACTTC. It specifies CASSLARDPPYEQYF.

This clonotype showed up many times. The rearrangement uses TRBV28 and TRBJ2-5; 8 positions agree with TRBD2. V dropped 5 bases and J dropped 5; count of bases not matched to a gene: 16. The CDR3 extends over 17 amino acids. CDR1 is MDHEN and CDR2 is SYDVKM in the germline V gene. The CDR3 DNA is TGTGCCAGCAGTCCCTCCCGAGGAGCGGGGGCCAGGGAGACCCAGTACTTC. This sequence encodes CASSPSRGAGARETQYF.

The chain employs TRBV28 and TRBJ1-1; D is unresolved. The CDR3 sequence is 14 residues long. Germline-derived CDR1 and CDR2 are MDHEN and SYDVKM. V lost 7 bases, J lost 0 bases, and 12 bases lay in between. CDR3 nucleotide sequence: TGTGCCAGCACGCAGGATTTCATGAACACTGAAGCTTTCTTT. It translates to CASTQDFMNTEAFF.

On this clonotype itself: No DNA is shown, since the ends of the CDR3 on it are uncertain; the CDR3 is the one TCRdb lists. The rearrangement links TRBV29-1 to TRBJ1-1; the D call in the table, TRBD1, was not verified against the DNA. The CDR3 totals 13 residues, both ends included. CDR1 is SQVTM, CDR2 ANQGSEA, per germline. The chain's CDR3 is CSVGPGENTEAFF.

The genes are TRBV24-1 and TRBJ2-1; D is ambiguous. V lost 5 bases and J lost 7, with 14 bases in between. Germline values: CDR1 KGHDR, CDR2 SFDVKD. CDR3 length: 14 amino acids. CDR3: CATSGNRPPNEQFF. The CDR3 coding sequence is TGTGCCACCAGTGGGAACAGACCCCCGAATGAGCAGTTCTTC.

This clonotype has at least ten counts. The rearrangement links TRBV7-2 to TRBJ2-5, with D possibly matching TRBD2 (7 bases). The length of the CDR3 is 14 residues. Germline V lookup: CDR1 SGHTA, CDR2 FQGNSA. V shed 7 bases and J shed 5 bases, with 17 bases lying between them. The CDR3 DNA sequence: TGTGCCAGCACCCGGGGAGGGGGGGGCGAGACCCAGTACTTC. The encoded protein is CASTRGGGGETQYF.

The gene calls are TRBV6-1 and TRBJ2-2; 8 positions match TRBD1. J lost 6 bases, V lost 6 bases, and 27 bases had no gene match. CDR3 size: 21 residues. Germline loops: CDR1 MNHNS, CDR2 SASEGT. The CDR3 sequence: CASSRPRTGAGGSGNAGELFF. CDR3 sequence (DNA): TGTGCCAGCAGCCGCCCGAGGACCGGGGCAGGGGGCTCCGGAAACGCCGGGGAGCTGTTTTTT.

Remarks on this clonotype: One base away lies a much larger clone, so this may be a sequencing read error. V and J are TRBV6-2 or TRBV6-3 and TRBJ2-5; D call uncertain. Between the trimmed V and J ends, which lost 6 bases and 5 bases, there was a span of 13 bases. CDR1 MNHEY and CDR2 SVGEGT come from the germline V gene. CDR3 length: 13 residues. This chain's CDR3 is CASRFGLHETQYF. CDR3 in DNA: TGTGCCAGCAGGTTCGGCTTGCATGAGACCCAGTACTTC.

The rearrangement joins TRBV20-1 to TRBJ1-1, with D perhaps matching TRBD1 (6 bases). CDR1 is DFQATT, CDR2 SNEGSKA, per germline (reference sequence). This CDR3 has 15 amino acids. The ends were cut back, 0 bases at V and 7 bases at J, with 18 bases in the middle. The CDR3 reads CSARDPWGARGEAFF. The CDR3 DNA follows: TGCAGTGCTAGAGACCCCTGGGGGGCACGGGGTGAAGCTTTCTTT.

V usage is TRBV6-2 or TRBV6-3 and J usage is TRBJ1-1; no firm D call. With 2 bases removed from V and 1 base from J, the gap between germline ends came to 5 bases. CDR1 and CDR2 from the germline V gene are MNHEY and SVGEGT. The CDR3 covers 13 residues. The CDR3 coding sequence is TGTGCCAGCAGTTACCGTTCGAACACTGAAGCTTTCTTT. It yields the protein CASSYRSNTEAFF.

Comments on this clonotype: A junction end diverges from the germline sequence, so it may reflect a read error. The gene calls are TRBV7-2 and TRBJ2-3; 10 bases fit TRBD2. The CDR3 runs 16 residues. Germline values: CDR1 SGHTA, CDR2 FQGNSA. The CDR3 spells CASSQGTSGNTDTQYF. DNA of the CDR3: TGCGCCAGCAGCCAAGGTACTAGCGGGAACACAGATACGCAGTATTTT.

This clonotype was detected ten times or more. The V gene is TRBV27, the J gene TRBJ2-1, with D tentatively TRBD2 (6 bases). The germline V and J ends were trimmed by 2 bases and 0 bases, with 20 bases remaining between them. This CDR3 region has 19 residues. Germline V gene lookup returns CDR1 MNHEY and CDR2 SMNVEV (reference sequence). CDR3 bases: TGTGCCAGCAGTTTAGGGCCGAGGGCGGGAAAAAGCTCCTACAATGAGCAGTTCTTC. Protein product: CASSLGPRAGKSSYNEQFF.

This clonotype was counted a few times. The chain uses TRBV20-1 and TRBJ1-1; TRBD1 aligns across 11 bases. The germline V gene encodes CDR1 DFQATT and CDR2 SNEGSKA (reference sequence). The CDR3 has 17 amino acids. The V and J ends lost 3 bases and 0 bases, in that order; junction bases with no gene match: 9. CDR3 in DNA: TGCAGTGCTAGGGGATCCGGGACAGGGGGAATGAACACTGAAGCTTTCTTT. Its translation: CSARGSGTGGMNTEAFF.